A single sample gave rise to the 2 T cell receptor beta chains below, sequenced in a study of human T cells and chemical hapten exposure. TCRdb fed the RACE reads into MiXCR, producing one record per CDR3 protein. The sample records a few hundred thousand distinct CDR3 sequences, nearly 6.5% being singletons. Time point indicated: patch test 2, 6 weeks after DPC sensitization. Treatment of the sample: therapeutic diphenylcyclopropenone sensitization with weekly scalp DPC. The material sequenced was whole blood, taken in connection with sensitization to the hapten diphenylcyclopropenone (DPC). The receptors derive from a woman younger than 35 with alopecia areata. Some clones in this sample may be carry-over from other donors' samples.

The table lists this clonotype with many counts. This rearrangement joins TRBV6-5 to TRBJ1-5; D is perhaps TRBD1 (6 bases). The V and J ends lost 0 bases and 1 base respectively, with 10 bases between them. The CDR3 has 16 residues. Germline V gives CDR1 MNHEY, CDR2 SVGAGI. This chain's CDR3 is CASSYSAGASNQPQHF. The DNA of the CDR3 is TGTGCCAGCAGTTACTCGGCAGGGGCGAGCAATCAGCCCCAGCATTTT.

This clonotype was seen at least ten times. This chain connects TRBV20-1 to TRBJ1-1; TRBD1 might be the D (6 bases). This CDR3 contains 11 residues. Germline V lookup: CDR1 DFQATT, CDR2 SNEGSKA (reference sequence). DNA of the CDR3: TGCAGAGGGGGATCCGGGACTGAAGCTTTCTTT. Translating it yields CRGGSGTEAFF.